Here is one T cell receptor beta chain with its context. The CDR3 extends over 15 amino acids. Germline values: CDR1 ENHRY, CDR2 SYGVKD. Deletions cut 6 bases from V and 0 bases from J, with 12 bases between. This specimen comes from a study of blood T cell repertoires in COVID-19. About the research overall: Acute and convalescent COVID-19 specimens originated in the United States, Italy and Spain. Nucleic acid was either cDNA or gDNA, and it came from T cells, B-cell-depleted T cells, or PBMCs.

Methods used by the authors: Amplification from reference gene primers served as the basis for estimated nucleated cell counts. TCRdb's copy holds only in-frame clones and misses some; the assay was immunoSEQ multiplex PCR. That table supplies the V and J calls and clone size; D and trimming were determined from the DNA. The profile shows 110,000 to 150,000 clones, over 80% of them singletons. The receptor's source is a woman in her fifties or sixties with acute or convalescent COVID-19. Sequencing was performed on peripheral blood. The chain is built from TRBV10-3 and TRBJ1-3; D gene ambiguous. CDR3 residues: CAIRPNTNSGNTIYF. The CDR3 coding sequence is TGTGCCATCAGGCCTAACACTAACTCTGGAAACACCATATATTTT.